This T cell receptor beta chain is from a study of technical replicates of blood from a few donors. Sequencing used immunoSEQ multiplex PCR; TCRdb keeps in-frame clones, though not all of them. The table records 60,000 to 65,000 clones, approximately 84% of them present only once. CDR3 size: 14 residues. This receptor was taken from a human donor in good health. Some clones in this sample may be carry-over from other donors' samples. The sequencing input was PBMCs. The chain joins TRBV7-5 to TRBJ2-7; the table's TRBD2 call for D was not verified on the DNA. TRBV7-5 is termed a pseudogene. The CDR3, as DNA: TGTGTCAGAAGTCCTCGACTGGACCGGGAAGAGCAGTACTTC. As protein: CVRSPRLDREEQYF.